This TCR beta chain was recorded in a study of blood T cell repertoires in COVID-19. The wider study: PBMCs, B-cell-depleted T cells, or T cells were the source of the cDNA or gDNA that made up the material.

The V gene's germline CDR1 is MNHEY and CDR2 SVGAGI. The length of the CDR3 is 12 residues. Participants were aged roughly 18 to 90 years, lived in 20 to 25 US areas, and enrolled virtually. Participant-given clinical history determined each cohort assignment. Two negative PCRs, clearance, or symptom resolution characterized the recovered Cohort 3 donors. Assay used: immunoSEQ multiplex PCR; TCRdb lists only in-frame clones, some missing. The profile shows under 300,000 clones, around 92% of them singletons. The sequenced sample was PBMCs or T cells enriched from blood (not recorded which). This TCR was recovered from a woman aged 60 to 75 who had recovered from COVID-19. V usage is TRBV6-5 and J usage is TRBJ2-5; D is uncertain. This CDR3 reads CVYSTGQETQYF. The CDR3 nucleotides read TGTGTCTACAGTACTGGCCAAGAGACCCAGTACTTC.